One T cell receptor (beta chain) is described in this entry. The specificity of this receptor is unknown. Base quality data are lacking; no much larger clone is found one base away. The CDR3 sequence holds 13 residues, the cysteine and phenylalanine included. Only the CDR3 DNA is retained, 39 bases long and in frame from the first base. CDR1 and CDR2, per the germline V gene (reference sequence), are SEHNR and FQNEAQ. Germline trimming: 5 bases from V, 1 base from J; junction bases outside gene matches: 0. This sample was included in a study of OX40 agonist ivuxolimab in advanced cancers. Concerning the study at large: Ivuxolimab, which targeted the costimulatory receptor OX40 (CD134), was an agonistic, fully human IgG2 monoclonal antibody. Intravenous ivuxolimab was administered to patients every 2 weeks at six dose levels: 0.01, 0.1, 0.3, 1.5, 3 and 10 mg/kg. Of the approximately 50 dose-escalation patients, hepatocellular carcinoma was present in roughly 19, melanoma in around 15, renal cell carcinoma in 9 and head and neck cancer in 9. In the dose-escalation cohort, more than 75% of patients were male, and the mean age was roughly 60 years, with a range of roughly 20 to 80. Patients were allowed to have had prior anti-PD-1, anti-PD-L1 or anti-CTLA-4 therapy, and roughly 40% of the dose-escalation patients had previously received checkpoint inhibitors. Three dose-escalation patients achieved partial responses, one with hepatocellular carcinoma and two with cutaneous melanoma. Peripheral TCRbeta sequencing was intended to test whether TCR sequence diversity was altered and clonal T-cell expansion was caused by ivuxolimab. The paper describes the monotherapy dose-escalation part (N ≈ 52 patients) of the phase I trial of ivuxolimab.

Genomic DNA was isolated from the sorted cells so that the TCRbeta CDR3 region could be sequenced. The immunoSEQ Assay was used to sequence the TCRbeta CDR3 regions. The immuneACCESS repertoire file appears here via TCRdb, limited to in-frame rearrangements. These files lack a portion of the clones; in checked studies, under half of the deficit traces to unresolved V genes, and the cause of the others is not known. Counted in this sample were over 95,000 clones; 85% to 90% of them appeared once. Roughly 0.79% of the sample belongs to the ten largest clones. Patients with a history of autoimmune disease or receiving systemic immunosuppression were excluded from the trial. In every dose cohort, peripheral blood was drawn for TCR sequencing at baseline, cycle 4 day 1, and cycle 7 day 1. Samples came from an open-label, multicenter, first-in-human phase I dose-escalation trial of ivuxolimab. The trial enrolled adults with locally advanced or metastatic head and neck squamous cell, hepatocellular, melanoma or renal cell carcinoma. Before TCR sequencing, CD4+ T cells and CD8+ T cells from peripheral blood were sorted into separate populations.

General conclusions and limits of the study: Clonal expansion of both CD4+ and CD8+ blood T cells was observed from baseline to week 6 at doses 0.1 to 3.0 mg/kg. Antigen specificity was not determined for the clonally expanded peripheral T cells. Low levels of normalized T-cell clonal expansion were also seen in some patients who did not respond. After ivuxolimab, more expanded clones were found on average in CD8+ T cells than in CD4+ T cells. In the 0.1-3.0 mg/kg groups, partial responders were among the patients with the lowest normalized peripheral clonal expansion, particularly in CD8+ T cells.

This TCR was recovered from an adult with an advanced solid tumor such as melanoma, head and neck, liver or kidney cancer. The material was CD4+ or CD8+ T cells sorted from blood, obtained in a trial of the OX40 agonist ivuxolimab. The V gene is TRBV7-9 and the J gene is TRBJ1-1; 8 bases in the junction line up with TRBD1. Here the CDR3 is given as CASSDRGNTEAFF. The DNA reads TGTGCCAGCAGCGACAGGGGGAACACTGAAGCTTTCTTT. Full variable domain (CDR3 extended with the reference TRBV7-9 and TRBJ1-1 proteins): DTGVSQNPRHKITKRGQNVTFRCDPISEHNRLYWYRQTLGQGPEFLTYFQNEAQLEKSRLLSDRFSAERPKGSFSTLEIQRTEQGDSAMYLCASSDRGNTEAFFGQGTRLTVV.